This is a list of T cell receptor beta chains from one sample in a study of T cells of healthy individuals. From the 5' RACE reads, TCRdb called clonotypes with MiXCR, one entry per CDR3 protein. The sample has around 80,000 distinct CDR3 sequences, 4% to 5.5% seen once. The receptors shown here come from a female donor in good health. CDR3s include the opening cysteine and the closing phenylalanine or tryptophan. The D gene is left open where the match is weak. Size tells how often a clone was seen (once, few, many) or the class of an expanded clone, and some rows leave it out.

D gene,V gene,clone size,J gene,CDR3 protein,CDR3 DNA
-,TRBV5-1,many,TRBJ1-5,CASSLDGAGGNQPQHF,TGCGCCAGCAGCTTGGATGGGGCCGGGGGCAATCAGCCCCAGCATTTT
TRBD2,TRBV28,many,TRBJ2-7,CASRTTSGRWSGSEQYF,TGTGCCAGCAGGACTACTAGCGGGAGGTGGTCGGGGTCCGAGCAGTACTTC
-,TRBV7-9,many,TRBJ2-5,CASSSRLETQYF,TGTGCCAGCAGCTCCCGTCTAGAGACCCAGTACTTC
TRBD1,TRBV19,few,TRBJ2-1,CASSVEGQGDNEQFF,TGTGCCAGTAGTGTAGAGGGACAGGGCGACAATGAGCAGTTCTTC
TRBD1,TRBV10-3,many,TRBJ1-2,CAIRTGGFYGYTF,TGTGCCATCAGGACAGGGGGCTTCTATGGCTACACCTTC
TRBD2,TRBV7-9,many,TRBJ2-2,CASSVGLAEYTGELFF,TGTGCCAGCAGCGTCGGACTAGCGGAGTACACCGGGGAGCTGTTTTTT
-,TRBV12-3/TRBV12-4,-,TRBJ2-1,CASSSGLEQFF,TGTGCCAGCAGTTCAGGGCTCGAGCAGTTCTTC
-,TRBV29-1,many,TRBJ1-2,CSVDPTENNYGYTF,TGCAGCGTTGACCCGACAGAGAATAACTATGGCTACACCTTC
-,TRBV28,many,TRBJ2-1,CASRLGGVNEQFF,TGTGCCAGCAGACTAGGGGGAGTCAATGAGCAGTTCTTC
-,TRBV5-8,-,TRBJ1-2,CASSRGRQGYTF,TGTGCCAGCAGTAGAGGCCGACAGGGCTACACCTTC
TRBD1,TRBV19,-,TRBJ1-2,CASSTPRTGYGSTF,TGTGCCAGTAGTACCCCCCGGACAGGCTATGGCTCCACCTTC
-,TRBV7-2,few,TRBJ1-1,CASSLDLVGAVAFF,TGTGCCAGCAGCTTAGACCTGGTAGGGGCGGTCGCTTTCTTT
-,TRBV2,many,TRBJ2-7,CASAARPAQSYEQYF,TGTGCCAGCGCGGCCAGGCCGGCGCAATCGTACGAGCAGTACTTC
-,TRBV7-2,many,TRBJ2-2,CATQVGGQPNTGELFF,TGTGCCACCCAAGTTGGGGGTCAGCCGAACACCGGGGAGCTGTTTTTT
TRBD1,TRBV6-2/TRBV6-3,many,TRBJ2-1,CASSYLDRGRVGGNEQFF,TGTGCCAGCAGTTACTTGGACAGGGGGCGGGTAGGTGGCAATGAGCAGTTCTTC
-,TRBV9,many,TRBJ2-2,CASSVSTGPSANTGELFF,TGTGCCAGCAGCGTGTCAACAGGTCCCAGCGCGAACACCGGGGAGCTGTTTTTT
-,TRBV28,few,TRBJ2-7,CASSPSTKGPYEQYF,TGTGCCAGCAGTCCCTCGACCAAGGGCCCCTACGAGCAGTACTTC
-,TRBV29-1,many,TRBJ1-1,CSFNLNTEAFF,TGCAGCTTCAATTTGAACACTGAAGCTTTCTTT
-,TRBV5-1,many,TRBJ2-7,CASSARDPTYEQYF,TGCGCCAGCAGCGCCCGGGACCCAACCTACGAGCAGTACTTC
-,TRBV4-1,few,TRBJ2-7,CASRSTSGYEQYF,TGCGCCAGCAGATCAACATCAGGCTACGAGCAGTACTTC
-,TRBV5-6,many,TRBJ2-3,CASSVKGESCGTDTQYF,TGTGCCAGCAGCGTTAAGGGGGAATCGTGCGGCACAGATACGCAGTATTTT
-,TRBV13,-,TRBJ1-2,CATQKTGLRDGYTF,TGTGCCACACAAAAAACAGGGTTACGCGATGGCTACACCTTC
TRBD2,TRBV13,few,TRBJ2-3,CASSPLAGGRGDTQYF,TGTGCCAGCAGCCCTTTAGCGGGAGGGCGTGGAGATACGCAGTATTTT
TRBD2,TRBV30,many,TRBJ2-1,CAWSVGSFSGSGNDEQFF,TGTGCCTGGAGTGTCGGGTCGTTCAGCGGGAGTGGGAACGATGAGCAGTTCTTC
TRBD1,TRBV28,few,TRBJ2-7,CASSLTGCTYEQYF,TGTGCCAGCAGCCTGACAGGGTGCACCTACGAGCAGTACTTC
TRBD2,TRBV5-1,many,TRBJ2-1,CASSSTLAGGYNEQFF,TGCGCCAGCAGCTCCACACTAGCGGGAGGCTACAATGAGCAGTTCTTC
-,TRBV9,many,TRBJ2-7,CASSPQGALYEQYF,TGTGCCAGCAGTCCCCAGGGCGCCCTCTACGAGCAGTACTTC
TRBD2,TRBV30,many,TRBJ2-1,CAWSGTTDNEQFF,TGTGCCTGGAGCGGGACTACAGACAATGAGCAGTTCTTC
-,TRBV4-2,many,TRBJ2-7,CASSQGLSSMYEQYF,TGTGCCAGCAGCCAGGGACTTTCTTCAATGTACGAGCAGTACTTC
TRBD2,TRBV7-6,many,TRBJ2-7,CASSALSRLAGGEQYF,TGTGCCAGCAGCGCCTTAAGTAGGCTAGCGGGAGGCGAGCAGTACTTC
-,TRBV7-9,many,TRBJ1-2,CASSPTGGVDGYTF,TGTGCCAGCAGCCCGACGGGAGGTGTAGATGGCTACACCTTC
-,TRBV5-6,few,TRBJ1-1,CASSAELNTEAFF,TGTGCCAGCAGCGCAGAACTGAACACTGAAGCTTTCTTT
-,TRBV15,few,TRBJ2-7,CATSSRTQGNEQYF,TGTGCCACCAGCAGCCGAACACAGGGCAACGAGCAGTACTTC
-,TRBV7-2,many,TRBJ1-5,CASSLVGAGSNQPQHF,TGTGCCAGCAGCTTAGTAGGGGCCGGGAGCAATCAGCCCCAGCATTTT
-,TRBV30,few,TRBJ1-1,CAWSEGRTEAFF,TGTGCCTGGAGTGAGGGAAGAACTGAAGCTTTCTTT
TRBD2,TRBV30,many,TRBJ2-7,CAWSGPGGSYEQYF,TGTGCCTGGAGTGGGCCGGGAGGCTCCTACGAGCAGTACTTC
TRBD2,TRBV14,-,TRBJ2-1,CASSRPLAGVSYNEQFF,TGTGCCAGCAGCCGCCCCCTAGCGGGAGTATCCTACAATGAGCAGTTCTTC
-,TRBV4-1,-,TRBJ1-1,CASSQDWGGREAFF,TGCGCCAGCAGCCAAGATTGGGGGGGACGTGAAGCTTTCTTT
TRBD1,TRBV29-1,many,TRBJ1-1,CSVQTGAYLLANTEAFF,TGCAGCGTGCAAACAGGGGCCTACCTCCTGGCGAACACTGAAGCTTTCTTT
-,TRBV11-1,many,TRBJ2-6,CASSLGTVVSGANVLTF,TGTGCCAGCAGCTTAGGTACTGTAGTCTCGGGGGCCAACGTCCTGACTTTC
-,TRBV7-2,-,TRBJ2-1,CASSLNPQNNEQFF,TGTGCCAGCAGCTTAAATCCCCAAAACAATGAGCAGTTCTTC
-,TRBV12-3/TRBV12-4,many,TRBJ1-2,CASSLALQGFRGYTF,TGTGCCAGCAGTTTAGCCTTACAGGGATTCCGTGGCTACACCTTC
TRBD2,TRBV20-1,many,TRBJ2-5,CSARWLAGPRGITRETQYF,TGCAGTGCTAGATGGCTAGCGGGACCCCGAGGGATTACAAGAGAGACCCAGTACTTC
TRBD1,TRBV7-2,many,TRBJ1-6,CASSPGTVLSPLHF,TGTGCCAGCAGCCCCGGGACAGTACTTTCACCCCTCCACTTT
TRBD2,TRBV6-2/TRBV6-3,many,TRBJ2-2,CASSAEREESGGELFF,TGTGCCAGCAGTGCCGAGCGGGAGGAGAGTGGCGGGGAGCTGTTTTTT
-,TRBV20-1,many,TRBJ1-1,CSAGLLGTEAFF,TGCAGTGCGGGACTCTTAGGCACTGAAGCTTTCTTT
-,TRBV20-1,many,TRBJ2-1,CSANLLSPEQFF,TGCAGTGCTAACCTCTTGTCCCCAGAGCAGTTCTTC
-,TRBV7-8,many,TRBJ1-5,CASSLGQARNQPQHF,TGTGCCAGCAGCTTAGGACAAGCACGCAATCAGCCCCAGCATTTT
TRBD1,TRBV20-1,many,TRBJ2-5,CSASLWQGDQETQYF,TGCAGTGCTAGTCTATGGCAGGGGGATCAAGAGACCCAGTACTTC
-,TRBV5-4,many,TRBJ2-7,CASSPQGAYEQYF,TGTGCCAGCAGCCCGCAGGGAGCCTACGAGCAGTACTTC
-,TRBV9,many,TRBJ1-6,CASSVLAEGSPLHF,TGTGCCAGCAGCGTACTAGCCGAGGGTTCACCCCTCCACTTT
-,TRBV24-1,-,TRBJ1-5,CATSDWTDQPQHF,TGTGCCACCAGTGATTGGACTGATCAGCCCCAGCATTTT
-,TRBV5-6,-,TRBJ1-4,CASTWSSTNEKLFF,TGTGCCAGCACCTGGTCATCAACTAATGAAAAACTGTTTTTT
TRBD1,TRBV11-2,many,TRBJ1-4,CASSQGQAATNEKLFF,TGTGCCAGCAGCCAGGGACAGGCCGCAACTAATGAAAAACTGTTTTTT
-,TRBV5-1,many,TRBJ1-2,CASSPSGGHGYGYTF,TGCGCCAGCAGCCCGAGTGGGGGGCACGGCTATGGCTACACCTTC